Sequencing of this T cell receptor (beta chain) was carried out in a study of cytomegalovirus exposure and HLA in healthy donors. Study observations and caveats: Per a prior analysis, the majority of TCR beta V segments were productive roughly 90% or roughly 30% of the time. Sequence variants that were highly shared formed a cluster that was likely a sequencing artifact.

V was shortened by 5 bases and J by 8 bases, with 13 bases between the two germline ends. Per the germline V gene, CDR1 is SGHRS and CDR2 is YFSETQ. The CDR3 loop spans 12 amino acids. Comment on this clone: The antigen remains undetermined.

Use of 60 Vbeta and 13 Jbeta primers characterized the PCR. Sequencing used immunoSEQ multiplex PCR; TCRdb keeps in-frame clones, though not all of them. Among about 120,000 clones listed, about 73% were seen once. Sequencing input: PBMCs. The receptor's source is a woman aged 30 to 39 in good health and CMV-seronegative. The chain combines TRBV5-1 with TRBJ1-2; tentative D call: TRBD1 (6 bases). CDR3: CASSWDIEGYTF. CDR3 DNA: TGCGCCAGCAGTTGGGACATCGAGGGCTACACCTTC. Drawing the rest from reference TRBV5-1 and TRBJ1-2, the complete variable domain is KAGVTQTPRYLIKTRGQQVTLSCSPISGHRSVSWYQQTPGQGLQFLFEYFSETQRNKGNFPGRFSGRQFSNSRSEMNVSTLELGDSALYLCASSWDIEGYTFGSGTRLTVV.